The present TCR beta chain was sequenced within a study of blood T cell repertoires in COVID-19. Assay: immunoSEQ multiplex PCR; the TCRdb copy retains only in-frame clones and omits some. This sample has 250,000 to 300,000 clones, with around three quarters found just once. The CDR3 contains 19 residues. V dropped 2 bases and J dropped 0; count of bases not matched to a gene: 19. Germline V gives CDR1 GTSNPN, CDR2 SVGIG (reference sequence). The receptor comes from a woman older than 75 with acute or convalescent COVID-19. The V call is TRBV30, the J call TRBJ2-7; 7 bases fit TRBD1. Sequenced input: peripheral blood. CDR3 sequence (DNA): TGTGCCTGGAGTTCCCCTCTACCGGGACAGCCGAAGAGCTCCTACGAGCAGTACTTC. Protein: CAWSSPLPGQPKSSYEQYF.